This T cell receptor (beta chain) was sequenced during a study of CD8 T cells in Susac syndrome (dated by TCRdb to between 2019 and 2020). At the level of the whole study: Whether CD8+ T cell activation and differentiation in Susac syndrome was antigen driven was tested using repertoire sequencing. Clonality of the CD8+ T cell repertoire was compared between roughly 13 healthy donors, around 14 Susac syndrome patients and about 15 multiple sclerosis patients. Study-wide conclusions, independent of this receptor: The number of individuals in the TCR sequencing and HLA analysis was recognized as being relatively small.

Including cysteine and phenylalanine, the CDR3 has 15 amino acids. Only the CDR3 region is kept as DNA, spanning 45 bases read in frame from base 1. V trim: 1 base; J trim: 2 bases; unmatched bases: 2. In the germline V gene (reference sequence), CDR1 corresponds to DFQATT and CDR2 to SNEGSKA. RNA was extracted using the RNeasy kit, and roughly 0.5 to 1 microgram was reverse transcribed with random hexamers. TCR beta CDR3 regions were amplified with the immunoSEQ multiplex PCR assay covering 54 Vbeta and 13 Jbeta segments. Bias from PCR amplification was corrected by using a synthetic template baseline for primer optimization and for computational correction. The study's own analysis went as follows. Reads were assigned to V, D and J genes according to IMGT and analyzed in immunoSEQ Analyzer, with only productive sequences retained. To calculate clonality, Shannon entropy was normalized by log2 of the number of productive unique sequences and then subtracted from one. Public and private clones were assessed among the 100 most prevalent clones of each patient and control. Susac-specific clones were defined as absent from healthy and MS cohorts, 800 to 1,200 published viral clones and other ImmuneACCESS disease sequences. TCRdb ran its own pipeline on the public reads, namely fastp trimming at Q25 and MiXCR clone calling, and kept in-frame beta chains. Rows with one shared CDR3 protein collapse into an entry with the most common genes and DNA. Clone size and V and J calls follow TCRdb, not the original study. This sample has almost 450,000 distinct CDR3 sequences in its table, and more than 80% of those were observed once. Approximately 0.11% of the sample is in the top ten clones.

Peripheral blood CD8+ and CD4+ T cells from healthy donors, Susac syndrome patients and multiple sclerosis patients were profiled using high-throughput TCR beta sequencing. The multiple sclerosis controls were treatment-naive patients who had stable or active relapsing-remitting disease and met the revised McDonald criteria. Bulk CD8+ and CD4+ T cells were purified by magnetic negative isolation, while CD8+ TEMRA cells were enriched using FACS. Blood was collected in EDTA tubes and processed within 24 hours, with PBMCs isolated through density gradient centrifugation. PBMCs intended for TCR sequencing were cryopreserved in liquid nitrogen and were subsequently thawed in a 37 degrees C water bath. The sorted or isolated CD4+, CD8+ and CD8+ TEMRA cells had a purity of 90% or higher. Points on this clonotype: Its cognate antigen has yet to be identified. The input lacks base qualities; no much larger clone sits a single base away.

Sequencing was done on a sample of CD8+ T cells from PBMCs. The rearranged chain carries TRBV20-1 and TRBJ2-7, with 13 bases in between that match TRBD2. This TCR was recovered from a human donor with multiple sclerosis. The base sequence is TGCAGTGCTAGAGGGACTAGCGGGGGCCCCTACGAGCAGTACTTC. It is translated as CSARGTSGGPYEQYF.